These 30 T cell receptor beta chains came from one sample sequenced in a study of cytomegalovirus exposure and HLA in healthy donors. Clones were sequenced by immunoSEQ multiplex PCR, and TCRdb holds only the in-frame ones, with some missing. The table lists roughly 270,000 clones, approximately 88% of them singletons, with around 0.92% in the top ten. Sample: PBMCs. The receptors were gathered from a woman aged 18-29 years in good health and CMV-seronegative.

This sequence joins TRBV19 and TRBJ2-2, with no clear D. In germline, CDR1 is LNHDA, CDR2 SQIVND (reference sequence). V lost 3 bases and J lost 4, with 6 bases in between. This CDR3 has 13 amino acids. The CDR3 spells CASSIIGTGELFF. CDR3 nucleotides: TGTGCCAGTAGTATCATCGGCACCGGGGAGCTGTTTTTT.

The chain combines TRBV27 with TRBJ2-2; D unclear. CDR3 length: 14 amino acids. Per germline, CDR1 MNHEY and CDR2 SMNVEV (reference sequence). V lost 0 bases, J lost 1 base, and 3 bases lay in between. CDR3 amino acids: CASSLSQNTGELFF. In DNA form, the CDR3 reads TGTGCCAGCAGTTTATCCCAGAACACCGGGGAGCTGTTTTTT.

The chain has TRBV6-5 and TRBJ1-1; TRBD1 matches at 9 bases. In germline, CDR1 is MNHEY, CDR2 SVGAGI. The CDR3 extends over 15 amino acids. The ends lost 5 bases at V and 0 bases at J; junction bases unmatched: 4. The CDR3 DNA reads TGTGCCAGCAGTCTACGGGACAGGGTGAACACTGAAGCTTTCTTT. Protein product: CASSLRDRVNTEAFF.

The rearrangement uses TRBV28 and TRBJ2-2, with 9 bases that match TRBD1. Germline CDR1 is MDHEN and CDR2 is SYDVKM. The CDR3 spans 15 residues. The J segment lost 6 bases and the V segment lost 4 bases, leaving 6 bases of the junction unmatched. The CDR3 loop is CASSSPGQGSGELFF. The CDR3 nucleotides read TGTGCCAGCAGTTCACCGGGACAGGGCTCCGGGGAGCTGTTTTTT.

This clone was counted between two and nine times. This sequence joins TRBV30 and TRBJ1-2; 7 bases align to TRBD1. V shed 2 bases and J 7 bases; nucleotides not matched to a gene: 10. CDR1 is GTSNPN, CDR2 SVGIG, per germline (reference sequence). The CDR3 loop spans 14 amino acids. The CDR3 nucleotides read TGTGCCTGGAGTTTGGACAGGAACTCCGGTGGCTACACCTTC. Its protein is CAWSLDRNSGGYTF.

The CDR3 sequence is CASSQVSGPSYEQYF. In nucleotides, the CDR3 is TGTGCCAGCAGCCAAGTTAGCGGGCCCTCCTACGAGCAGTACTTC. This chain joins TRBV14 and TRBJ2-7; 7 bases are a match to TRBD2. V lost 1 base to trimming and J lost 0 bases; unmatched junction nucleotides: 3. Germline V lookup: CDR1 SGHDN, CDR2 FVKESK. CDR3 length: 15 residues.

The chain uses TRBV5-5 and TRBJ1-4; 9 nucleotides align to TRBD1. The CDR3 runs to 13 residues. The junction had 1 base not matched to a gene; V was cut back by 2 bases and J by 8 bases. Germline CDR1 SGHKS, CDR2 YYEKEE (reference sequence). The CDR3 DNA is TGTGCCAGCAGCTTAGGGACAGGGGAAAAACTGTTTTTT. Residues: CASSLGTGEKLFF.

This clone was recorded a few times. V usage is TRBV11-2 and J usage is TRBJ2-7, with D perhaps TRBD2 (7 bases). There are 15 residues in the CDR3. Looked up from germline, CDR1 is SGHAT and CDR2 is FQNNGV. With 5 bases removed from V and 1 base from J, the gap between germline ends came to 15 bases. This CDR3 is CASSTTGRGSYEQYF. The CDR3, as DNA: TGTGCCAGCAGCACCACAGGGAGGGGATCCTACGAGCAGTACTTC.

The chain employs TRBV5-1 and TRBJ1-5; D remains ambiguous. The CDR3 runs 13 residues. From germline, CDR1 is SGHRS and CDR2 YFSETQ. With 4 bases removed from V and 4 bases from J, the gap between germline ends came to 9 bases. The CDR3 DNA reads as TGCGCCAGCAGCGTTGGCCAGAATCAGCCCCAGCATTTT. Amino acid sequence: CASSVGQNQPQHF.

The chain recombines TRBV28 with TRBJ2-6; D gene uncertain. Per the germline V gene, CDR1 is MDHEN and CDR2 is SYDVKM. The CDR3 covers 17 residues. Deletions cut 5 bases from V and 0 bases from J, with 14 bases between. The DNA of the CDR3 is TGTGCCAGCAGTCGCAGGCACCTTATCTCTGGGGCCAACGTCCTGACTTTC. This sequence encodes CASSRRHLISGANVLTF.

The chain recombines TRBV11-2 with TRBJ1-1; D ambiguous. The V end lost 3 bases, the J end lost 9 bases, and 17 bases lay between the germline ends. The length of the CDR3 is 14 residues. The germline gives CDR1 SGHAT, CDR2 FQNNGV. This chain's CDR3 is CASSFPRPGRKAFF. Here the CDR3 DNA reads TGTGCCAGCAGCTTCCCGAGACCTGGGCGTAAAGCTTTCTTT.

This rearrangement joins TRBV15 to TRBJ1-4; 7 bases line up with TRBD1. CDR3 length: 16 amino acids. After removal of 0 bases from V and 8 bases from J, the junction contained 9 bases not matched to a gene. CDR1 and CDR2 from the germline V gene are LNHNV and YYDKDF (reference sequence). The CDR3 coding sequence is TGTGCCACCAGCAGAGAAGCCGGGACAGCAAGCGAAAAACTGTTTTTT. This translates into CATSREAGTASEKLFF.

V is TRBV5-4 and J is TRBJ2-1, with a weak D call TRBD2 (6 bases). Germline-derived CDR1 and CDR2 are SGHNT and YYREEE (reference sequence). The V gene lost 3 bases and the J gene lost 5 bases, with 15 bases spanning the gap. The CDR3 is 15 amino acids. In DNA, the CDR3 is TGTGCCAGCAGCTCAGAGACTAGGCGGAACAATGAGCAGTTCTTC. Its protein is CASSSETRRNNEQFF. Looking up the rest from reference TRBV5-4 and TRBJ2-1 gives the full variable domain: ETGVTQSPTHLIKTRGQQVTLRCSSQSGHNTVSWYQQALGQGPQFIFQYYREEENGRGNFPPRFSGLQFPNYSSELNVNALELDDSALYLCASSSETRRNNEQFFGPGTRLTVL.

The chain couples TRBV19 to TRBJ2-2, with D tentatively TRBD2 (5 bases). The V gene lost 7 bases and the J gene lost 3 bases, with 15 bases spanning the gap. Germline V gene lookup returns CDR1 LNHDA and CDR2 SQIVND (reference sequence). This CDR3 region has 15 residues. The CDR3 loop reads CASIERGLHTGELFF. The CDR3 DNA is TGTGCCAGTATAGAACGAGGACTGCACACCGGGGAGCTGTTTTTT.

CDR3 coding DNA: TGTGCCACCACTACAGGGGGCAGAGAGACCCAGTACTTC. Translating it yields CATTTGGRETQYF. V usage is TRBV15 and J usage is TRBJ2-5; TRBD1 matches 9 bases. CDR1 is LNHNV and CDR2 is YYDKDF in the germline V gene (reference sequence). This CDR3 contains 13 residues. V trimming: 7 bases; J trimming: 4 bases; junction bases outside the gene matches: 4.

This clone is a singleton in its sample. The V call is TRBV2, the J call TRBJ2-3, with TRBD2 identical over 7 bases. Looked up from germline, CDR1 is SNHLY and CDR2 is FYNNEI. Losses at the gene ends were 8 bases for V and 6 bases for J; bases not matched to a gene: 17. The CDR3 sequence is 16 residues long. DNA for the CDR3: TGTGCCAGCCGGCTCGGGGACTACTCTTTGGCCGATACGCAGTATTTT. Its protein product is CASRLGDYSLADTQYF.

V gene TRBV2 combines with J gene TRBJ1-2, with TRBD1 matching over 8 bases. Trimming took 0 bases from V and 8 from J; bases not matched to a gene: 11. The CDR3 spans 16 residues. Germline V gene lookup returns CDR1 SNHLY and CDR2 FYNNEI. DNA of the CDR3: TGTGCCAGCAGTGAAGCGCTTCAGGGGGCGGGGTACGGCTACACCTTC. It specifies CASSEALQGAGYGYTF.

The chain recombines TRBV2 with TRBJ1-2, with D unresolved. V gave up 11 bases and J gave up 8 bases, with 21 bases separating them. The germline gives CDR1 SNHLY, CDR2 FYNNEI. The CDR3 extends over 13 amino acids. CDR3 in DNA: TGTGCCTGTTACGGGGAGTACAGTGAGGGCTACACCTTC. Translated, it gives CACYGEYSEGYTF.

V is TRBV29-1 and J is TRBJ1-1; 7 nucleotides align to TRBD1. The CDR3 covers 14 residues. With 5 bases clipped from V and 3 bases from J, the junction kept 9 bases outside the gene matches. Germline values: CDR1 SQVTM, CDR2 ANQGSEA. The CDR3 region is CSVKGQRKYTEAFF. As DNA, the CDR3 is TGCAGCGTTAAGGGACAGAGAAAATACACTGAAGCTTTCTTT.

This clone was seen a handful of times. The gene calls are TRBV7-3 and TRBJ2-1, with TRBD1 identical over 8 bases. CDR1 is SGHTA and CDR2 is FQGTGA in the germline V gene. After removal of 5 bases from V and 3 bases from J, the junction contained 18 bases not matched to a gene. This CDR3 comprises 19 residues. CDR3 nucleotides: TGTGCCAGCAGCCCGGCCCCCGGGACAGGAGCTTGCAGCTACAATGAGCAGTTCTTC. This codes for CASSPAPGTGACSYNEQFF. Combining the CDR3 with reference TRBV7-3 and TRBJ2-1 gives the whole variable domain GAGVSQTPSNKVTEKGKYVELRCDPISGHTALYWYRQSLGQGPEFLIYFQGTGAADDSGLPNDRFFAVRPEGSVSTLKIQRTERGDSAVYLCASSPAPGTGACSYNEQFFGPGTRLTVL.

CDR3 protein: CASSRTGPTGYEQYF. In nucleotides, the CDR3 is TGTGCCAGCAGCCGTACCGGACCTACAGGATACGAGCAGTACTTC. This sequence joins TRBV7-2 and TRBJ2-7, with D tentatively TRBD1 (5 bases). CDR3 length: 15 residues. Between the trimmed V and J ends, which lost 5 bases and 4 bases, there was a span of 18 bases. Per the germline V gene, CDR1 is SGHTA and CDR2 is FQGNSA.

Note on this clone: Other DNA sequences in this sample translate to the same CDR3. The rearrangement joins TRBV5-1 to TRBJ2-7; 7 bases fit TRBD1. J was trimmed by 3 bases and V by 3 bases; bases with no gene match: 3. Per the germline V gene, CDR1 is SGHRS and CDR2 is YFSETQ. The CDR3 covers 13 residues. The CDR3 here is CASSWDSFYEQYF. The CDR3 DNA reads TGCGCCAGCAGCTGGGACAGTTTCTACGAGCAGTACTTC.

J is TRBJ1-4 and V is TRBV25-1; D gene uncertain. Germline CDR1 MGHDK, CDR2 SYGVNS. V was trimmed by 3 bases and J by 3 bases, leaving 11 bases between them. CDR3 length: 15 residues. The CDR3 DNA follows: TGTGCCAGCAGTGATTTCGGCGGATCTAATGAAAAACTGTTTTTT. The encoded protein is CASSDFGGSNEKLFF. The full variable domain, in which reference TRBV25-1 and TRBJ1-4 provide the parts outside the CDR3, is EADIYQTPRYLVIGTGKKITLECSQTMGHDKMYWYQQDPGMELHLIHYSYGVNSTEKGDLSSESTVSRIRTEHFPLTLESARPSHTSQYLCASSDFGGSNEKLFFGSGTQLSVL.

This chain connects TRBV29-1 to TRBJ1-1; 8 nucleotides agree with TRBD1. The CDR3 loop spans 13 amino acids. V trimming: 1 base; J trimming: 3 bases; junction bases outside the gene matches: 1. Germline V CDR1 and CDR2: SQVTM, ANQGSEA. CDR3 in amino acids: CSVEAGGHTEAFF. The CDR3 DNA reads TGCAGCGTTGAAGCAGGGGGCCACACTGAAGCTTTCTTT.

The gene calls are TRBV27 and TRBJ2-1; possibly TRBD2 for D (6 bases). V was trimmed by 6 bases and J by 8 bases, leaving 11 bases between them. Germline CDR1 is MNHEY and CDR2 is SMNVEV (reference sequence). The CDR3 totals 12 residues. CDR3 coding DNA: TGTGCCAGCAGCTGGGGGGTCGATGAGCAGTTCTTC. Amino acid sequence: CASSWGVDEQFF.

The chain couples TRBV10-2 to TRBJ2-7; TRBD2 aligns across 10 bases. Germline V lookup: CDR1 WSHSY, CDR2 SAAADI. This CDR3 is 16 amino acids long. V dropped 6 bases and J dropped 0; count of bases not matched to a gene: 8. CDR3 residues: CASRVQTSGISYEQYF. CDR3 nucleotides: TGCGCCAGCAGGGTACAAACTAGCGGGATCTCCTACGAGCAGTACTTC.

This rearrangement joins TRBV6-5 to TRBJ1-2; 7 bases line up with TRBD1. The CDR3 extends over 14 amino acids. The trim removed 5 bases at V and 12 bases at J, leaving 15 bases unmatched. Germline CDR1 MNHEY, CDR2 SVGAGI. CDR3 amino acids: CASSPGQVKSVHTF. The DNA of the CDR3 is TGTGCCAGCAGTCCCGGACAGGTCAAGTCGGTCCACACCTTC.

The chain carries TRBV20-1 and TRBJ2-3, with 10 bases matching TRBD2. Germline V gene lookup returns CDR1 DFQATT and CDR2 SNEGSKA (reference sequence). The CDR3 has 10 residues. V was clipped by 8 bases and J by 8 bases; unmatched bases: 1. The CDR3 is CSLAGGTQYF. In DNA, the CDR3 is TGCAGTTTAGCGGGAGGTACGCAGTATTTT.

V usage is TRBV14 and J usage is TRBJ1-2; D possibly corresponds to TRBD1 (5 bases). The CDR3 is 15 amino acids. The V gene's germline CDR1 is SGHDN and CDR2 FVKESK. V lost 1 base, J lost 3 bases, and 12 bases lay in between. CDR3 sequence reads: CASSQVHGADYGYTF. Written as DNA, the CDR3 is TGTGCCAGCAGCCAAGTGCATGGGGCGGACTATGGCTACACCTTC. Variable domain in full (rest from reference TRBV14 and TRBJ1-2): EAGVTQFPSHSVIEKGQTVTLRCDPISGHDNLYWYRRVMGKEIKFLLHFVKESKQDESGMPNNRFLAERTGGTYSTLKVQPAELEDSGVYFCASSQVHGADYGYTFGSGTRLTVV.

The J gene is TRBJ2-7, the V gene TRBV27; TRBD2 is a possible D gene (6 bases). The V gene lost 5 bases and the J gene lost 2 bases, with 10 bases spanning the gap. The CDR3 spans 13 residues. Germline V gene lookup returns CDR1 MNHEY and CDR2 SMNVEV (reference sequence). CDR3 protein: CASSQTSTYEQYF. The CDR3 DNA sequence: TGTGCCAGCAGTCAGACTAGTACCTACGAGCAGTACTTC.